This is a list of T cell receptor beta chains from one sample in a study of T-cell reconstitution after alpha-beta-depleted transplantation in children. From the PCR reads, TCRdb called clonotypes with MiXCR, one entry per CDR3 protein. The sample consists of a few hundred thousand distinct CDR3 sequences, 9.7% of them appearing once. The material was PBMCs from the stem cell graft donor, obtained from the stem cell graft. Source of these receptors: a human donor who donated a stem cell graft to a child with SCID. CDR3s include the opening cysteine and the closing phenylalanine or tryptophan. Fields, in order: CDR3 protein, J gene, D gene, clone size, V gene. A D gene is named only where the DNA matches it firmly. Size values are once, few and many counts, or a class for expanded clones, and some rows have none.

CASSYQPGLNPTDTQYF	TRBJ2-3	-	-	TRBV7-6
CASSLVSGVLPLDEQFF	TRBJ2-1	-	many	TRBV12-3/TRBV12-4
CAIASSSYNEQFF	TRBJ2-1	-	many	TRBV6-1
CASSLDTINTGELFF	TRBJ2-2	-	many	TRBV5-1
CSASHYREVAGELFF	TRBJ2-2	-	many	TRBV20-1
CASSLGSIYYEQYF	TRBJ2-7	-	many	TRBV7-9
CASSLGVTQTYEQYF	TRBJ2-7	-	many	TRBV12-3/TRBV12-4
CASYYAGSTDTQYF	TRBJ2-3	-	many	TRBV7-9
CASSLGPGGGGNEQFF	TRBJ2-1	-	many	TRBV7-6
CASSQERLDFDREETQYF	TRBJ2-5	-	many	TRBV4-1
CASSLQGAHYEQYF	TRBJ2-7	TRBD1	many	TRBV12-3/TRBV12-4
CASSLGLGQGAQHSGNTIYF	TRBJ1-3	TRBD1	many	TRBV28
CASSLNPLFRGYTF	TRBJ1-2	-	many	TRBV5-1
CSASRTLAGAYNEQFF	TRBJ2-1	TRBD2	many	TRBV20-1
CAWQPGGSGANVLTF	TRBJ2-6	TRBD1	-	TRBV30
CSAPGQPSTDTQYF	TRBJ2-3	TRBD1	many	TRBV20-1
CASSERLAGASRNEQFF	TRBJ2-1	TRBD2	many	TRBV7-2
CATRTIPPYEQYF	TRBJ2-7	-	many	TRBV5-1